This TCR beta chain came from a study of T-cell reconstitution after alpha-beta-depleted transplantation in children. A few counts support this clonotype. V lost 4 bases, J lost 7 bases, and 6 bases stayed unmatched. CDR3 size: 13 residues. Germline V gives CDR1 DFQATT, CDR2 SNEGSKA (reference sequence). Preparation of the TCRbeta library used unique molecular identifiers. TCRdb re-called the PCR reads with MiXCR, one entry per CDR3 protein. The sample lists a few hundred thousand distinct CDR3 sequences, roughly an eighth occurring once. The chain joins TRBV20-1 to TRBJ1-5, with 8 positions matching TRBD1. The TCR comes from a human donor who donated a stem cell graft to a child with combined immunodeficiency. This specimen consisted of PBMCs from the stem cell graft donor, obtained from the stem cell graft. The CDR3 sequence: CSATDRGRQPQHF. The CDR3 DNA reads as TGCAGTGCTACAGACAGGGGCCGACAGCCCCAGCATTTT.